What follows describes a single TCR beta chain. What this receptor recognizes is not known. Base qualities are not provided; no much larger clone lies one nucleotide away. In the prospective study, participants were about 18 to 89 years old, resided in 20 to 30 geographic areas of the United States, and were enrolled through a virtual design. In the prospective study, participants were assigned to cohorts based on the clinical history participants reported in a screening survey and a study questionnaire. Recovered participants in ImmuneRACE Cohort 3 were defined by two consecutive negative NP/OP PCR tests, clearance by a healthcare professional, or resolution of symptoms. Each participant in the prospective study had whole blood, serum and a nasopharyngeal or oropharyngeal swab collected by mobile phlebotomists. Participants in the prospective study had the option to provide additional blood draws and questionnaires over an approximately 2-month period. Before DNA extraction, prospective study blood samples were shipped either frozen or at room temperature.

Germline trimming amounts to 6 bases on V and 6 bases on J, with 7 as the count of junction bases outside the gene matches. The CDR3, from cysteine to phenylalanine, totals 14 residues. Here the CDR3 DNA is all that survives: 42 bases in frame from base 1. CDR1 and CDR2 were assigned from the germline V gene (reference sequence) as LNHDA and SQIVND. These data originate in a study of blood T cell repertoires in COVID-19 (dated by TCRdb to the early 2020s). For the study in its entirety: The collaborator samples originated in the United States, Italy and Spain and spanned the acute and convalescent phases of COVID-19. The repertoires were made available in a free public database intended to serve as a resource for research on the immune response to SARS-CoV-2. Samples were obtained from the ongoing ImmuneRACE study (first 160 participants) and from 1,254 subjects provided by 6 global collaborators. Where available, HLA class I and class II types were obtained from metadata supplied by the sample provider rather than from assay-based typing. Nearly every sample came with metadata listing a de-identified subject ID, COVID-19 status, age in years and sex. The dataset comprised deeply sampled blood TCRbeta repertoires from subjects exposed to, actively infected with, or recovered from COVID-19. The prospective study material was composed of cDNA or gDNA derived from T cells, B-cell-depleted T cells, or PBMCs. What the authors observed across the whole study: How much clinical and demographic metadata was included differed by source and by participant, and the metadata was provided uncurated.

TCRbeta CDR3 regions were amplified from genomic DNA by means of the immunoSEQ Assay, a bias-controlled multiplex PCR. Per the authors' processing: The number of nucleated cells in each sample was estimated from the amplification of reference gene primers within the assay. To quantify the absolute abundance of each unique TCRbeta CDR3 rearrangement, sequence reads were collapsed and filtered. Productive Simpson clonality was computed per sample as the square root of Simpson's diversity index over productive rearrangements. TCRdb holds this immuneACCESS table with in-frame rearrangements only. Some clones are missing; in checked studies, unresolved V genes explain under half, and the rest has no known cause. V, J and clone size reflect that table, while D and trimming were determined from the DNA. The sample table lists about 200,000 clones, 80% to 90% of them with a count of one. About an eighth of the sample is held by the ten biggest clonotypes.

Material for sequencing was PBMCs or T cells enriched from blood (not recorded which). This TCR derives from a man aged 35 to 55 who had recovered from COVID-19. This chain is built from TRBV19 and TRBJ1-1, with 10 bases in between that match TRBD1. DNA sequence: TGTGCCAGTAGGGGACAGGGGCCCCTGCCTGAAGCTTTCTTT. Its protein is CASRGQGPLPEAFF.